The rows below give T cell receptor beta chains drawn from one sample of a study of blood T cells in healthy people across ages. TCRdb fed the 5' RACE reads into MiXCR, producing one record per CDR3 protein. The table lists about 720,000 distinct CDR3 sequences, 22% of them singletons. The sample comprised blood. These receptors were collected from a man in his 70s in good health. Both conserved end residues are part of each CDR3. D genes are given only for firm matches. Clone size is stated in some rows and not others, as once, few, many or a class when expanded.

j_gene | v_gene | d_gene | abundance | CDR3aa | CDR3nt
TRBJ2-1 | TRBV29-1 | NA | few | CSVGSSSYNEQFF | TGCAGCGTTGGCAGTAGCTCCTACAATGAGCAGTTCTTC
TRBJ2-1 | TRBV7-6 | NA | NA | CASSLGTDRNEQFF | TGTGCCAGCAGCTTAGGGACCGACCGCAATGAGCAGTTCTTC
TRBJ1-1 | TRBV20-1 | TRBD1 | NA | CSARLTGAGTEAFF | TGCAGTGCTAGACTAACAGGGGCTGGCACTGAAGCTTTCTTT
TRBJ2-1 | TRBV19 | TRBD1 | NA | CASIPSRDRGHEQFF | TGTGCCAGTATTCCCTCCCGGGACAGGGGACATGAGCAGTTCTTC
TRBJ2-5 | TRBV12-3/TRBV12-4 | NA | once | CASSLTRDYQETQYF | TGTGCCAGCAGTTTAACCCGAGATTACCAAGAGACCCAGTACTTC
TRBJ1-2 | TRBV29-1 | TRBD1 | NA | CSVAPGQGHGYTF | TGCAGCGTTGCACCCGGACAGGGGCATGGCTACACCTTC
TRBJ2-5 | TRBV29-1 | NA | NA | CSVAFQGEETQYF | TGCAGCGTTGCGTTTCAAGGGGAAGAGACCCAGTACTTC
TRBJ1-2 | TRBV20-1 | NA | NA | CSVRVGGRTPYGYTF | TGCAGTGTTAGAGTGGGGGGAAGGACCCCCTATGGCTACACCTTC
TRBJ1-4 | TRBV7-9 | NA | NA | CASSLTRQSNEKLFF | TGTGCCAGCAGCCTAACCCGACAGAGTAATGAAAAACTGTTTTTT
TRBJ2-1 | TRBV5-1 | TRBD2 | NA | CASSSERGGINEQFF | TGCGCCAGCAGCTCCGAGCGGGGGGGCATCAATGAGCAGTTCTTC
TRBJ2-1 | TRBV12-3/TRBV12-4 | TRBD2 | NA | CARRLAGGLDEQFF | TGCGCCCGCAGACTAGCGGGAGGACTGGATGAGCAGTTCTTC
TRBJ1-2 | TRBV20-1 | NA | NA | CSARDGAGTGYGYTF | TGCAGTGCTAGAGATGGGGCAGGGACGGGCTATGGCTACACCTTC
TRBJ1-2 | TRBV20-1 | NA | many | CSAREEVSLYGYTF | TGCAGTGCTAGAGAGGAGGTCAGCCTCTATGGCTACACCTTC
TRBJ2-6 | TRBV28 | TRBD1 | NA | CATTGGIDSHHSGANVLTF | TGTGCCACCACAGGGGGGATCGACAGTCATCACTCTGGGGCCAACGTCCTGACTTTC
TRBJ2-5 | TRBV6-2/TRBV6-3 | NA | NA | CASSYSGYQETQYF | TGTGCCAGCAGTTACTCGGGCTATCAAGAGACCCAGTACTTC
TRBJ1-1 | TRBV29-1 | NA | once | CSVLGGRTKAFF | TGCAGCGTCTTGGGGGGGCGTACTAAAGCTTTCTTT
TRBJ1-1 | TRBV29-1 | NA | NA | CSVTTASEAFF | TGCAGCGTTACGACCGCGAGTGAAGCTTTCTTT
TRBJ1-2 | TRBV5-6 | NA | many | CASSLRHRYLGDTYGYTF | TGTGCCAGCAGCTTGCGTCATCGCTACTTAGGCGATACCTATGGCTACACCTTC
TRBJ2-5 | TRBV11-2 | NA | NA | CASSLRGAGETQYF | TGTGCCAGCAGCTTACGGGGGGCCGGTGAGACCCAGTACTTC
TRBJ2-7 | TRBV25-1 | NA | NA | CASSEPPGGGDYEQYF | TGTGCCAGCAGTGAACCGCCAGGGGGGGGAGACTACGAGCAGTACTTC
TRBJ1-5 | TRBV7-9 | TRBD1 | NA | CASSGGGQGQPQHF | TGTGCCAGCAGCGGAGGGGGACAGGGTCAGCCCCAGCATTTT
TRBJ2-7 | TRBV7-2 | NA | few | CASSLVGDATSYEQYF | TGTGCCAGCAGCTTAGTAGGGGACGCCACCTCCTACGAGCAGTACTTC
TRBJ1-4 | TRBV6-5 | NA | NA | CASSYSNRPGEKLFF | TGTGCCAGCAGTTACTCAAACAGGCCCGGGGAAAAACTGTTTTTT
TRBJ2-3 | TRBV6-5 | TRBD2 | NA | CASSYPIPGGSGSNTDTQYF | TGTGCCAGCAGTTACCCTATTCCCGGCGGTAGCGGGAGCAACACAGATACGCAGTATTTT
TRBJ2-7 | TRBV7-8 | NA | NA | CASSSGQKSYEQYF | TGTGCCAGCAGCTCCGGACAGAAATCCTACGAGCAGTACTTC
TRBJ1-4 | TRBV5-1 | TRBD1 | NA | CASSTTTGGNEKLFF | TGCGCCAGCAGCACAACGACAGGGGGCAACGAAAAACTGTTTTTT
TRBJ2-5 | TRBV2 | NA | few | CASARGEQETQYF | TGTGCCAGCGCCCGAGGGGAACAAGAGACCCAGTACTTC
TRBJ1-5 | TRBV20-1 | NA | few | CSARYPVGPQHF | TGCAGTGCTAGGTATCCCGTGGGGCCCCAGCATTTT
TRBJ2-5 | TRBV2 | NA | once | CASSGGRTNVETQYF | TGTGCCAGCAGTGGAGGGCGAACTAATGTGGAGACCCAGTACTTC
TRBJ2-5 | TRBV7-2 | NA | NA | CASSYDLGLFF | TGTGCCAGCAGCTACGACCTAGGTTTGTTCTTC
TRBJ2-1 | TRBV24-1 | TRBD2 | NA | CATSDLLLAELYNEQFF | TGTGCCACCAGTGATTTGCTACTAGCGGAGTTATACAATGAGCAGTTCTTC